This T cell receptor (beta chain) emerged from a study of persistence of HIV-infected CD4 T cells. In regard to this clone: Its antigen is still unknown.

The libraries were made with immunoSEQ version 4 in survey mode. Only in-frame clones appear in the TCRdb table, and some are missing; sequencing was by immunoSEQ multiplex PCR. The sample consists of around 40,000 clones, 88% of them appearing once. Anti-CD3/anti-CD28 beads served as a nonspecific positive control stimulus. Sorting of responding CD4+ T cells relied on upregulated CD40 ligand together with CD69. Undetectable plasma HIV-1 RNA below 50 copies/mL lasted at least 4 years. This CDR3 is built from 16 residues. Germline trimming cut 1 base from V and 3 bases from J; bases unmatched to any gene: 3. Germline values: CDR1 SGDLS, CDR2 YYNGEE.

The gene calls are TRBV9 and TRBJ2-2, with 10 bases lining up with TRBD1. The source material was CD4+ T cells sorted from PBMCs after roughly 18-hour stimulation, sampled from a patient who received antiretroviral therapy. The receptor was isolated from an adult woman with HIV who was CMV-seropositive. The CDR3 is CASSVSGTGDTGELFF. The CDR3 coding sequence is TGTGCCAGCAGCGTATCCGGGACAGGGGACACCGGGGAGCTGTTTTTT.